The rows below give T cell receptor beta chains drawn from one sample of a study of T cell responses to AZD1222 COVID-19 vaccine. Repertoires were generated with immunoSEQ multiplex PCR, while TCRdb's copy carries only in-frame clones and drops some. The data contain about 150,000 clones, less than 95% of them singletons. Sequencing used peripheral blood, obtained 28 days after the second AZD1222 dose. Receptors originate from an adult who received the AZD1222 COVID-19 vaccine. CDR3s include the opening cysteine and the closing phenylalanine or tryptophan. The order of the fields is J gene, V gene, CDR3 protein.

J: TRBJ2-3
V: TRBV12-3/TRBV12-4
CDR3: CASSLGEGEVYF

J: TRBJ2-2
V: TRBV7-9
CDR3: CASSASGINTGELFF

J: TRBJ1-2
V: TRBV2
CDR3: CASSGTGSNYGYTF

J: TRBJ1-1
V: TRBV12-3/TRBV12-4
CDR3: CASSGAGPRAFF

J: TRBJ1-2
V: TRBV7-6
CDR3: CASSADGDYGYTF

J: TRBJ1-5
V: TRBV7-2
CDR3: CASSLGGQYQPQHF

J: TRBJ2-4
V: TRBV5-5
CDR3: CATKPPGGAKNIQYF

J: TRBJ2-5
V: TRBV5-6
CDR3: CASSHAGQTSQETQYF

J: TRBJ1-2
V: TRBV3-1/TRBV3-2
CDR3: CASSQVPYHRPGGYTF

J: TRBJ2-7
V: TRBV6-2/TRBV6-3
CDR3: CASSYPPQGDYEQYF

J: TRBJ1-4
V: TRBV30
CDR3: CASSGRRNEKLFF

J: TRBJ1-4
V: TRBV28
CDR3: CASKSGPATNEKLFF

J: TRBJ1-6
V: TRBV30
CDR3: CAWSEQDNSPLHF

J: TRBJ1-1
V: TRBV12-2
CDR3: CASRLGIGALNTEAFF

J: TRBJ2-2
V: TRBV5-1
CDR3: CASGYSTNTGELFF

J: TRBJ1-6
V: TRBV27
CDR3: CASSLEAGSPSPLHF

J: TRBJ1-3
V: TRBV9
CDR3: CASSALGNTIYF

J: TRBJ1-1
V: TRBV28
CDR3: CASRVPRQGNTEAFF

J: TRBJ2-2
V: TRBV18
CDR3: CASSPPGDPSTGELFF

J: TRBJ1-3
V: TRBV6-5
CDR3: CASSYLGQGNGNTIYF

J: TRBJ2-1
V: TRBV5-1
CDR3: CASSPGQRPLRDYNEQFF

J: TRBJ2-5
V: TRBV19
CDR3: CASSLTGDKRTQYF

J: TRBJ1-2
V: TRBV30
CDR3: CAWSVSTGGRPYGYTF

J: TRBJ1-5
V: TRBV6-2/TRBV6-3
CDR3: CASSLDRGRMGNQPQHF

J: TRBJ1-4
V: TRBV28
CDR3: CASSLYGGSANEKLFF

J: TRBJ2-2
V: TRBV2
CDR3: CASRGGQSAGELFF

J: TRBJ1-6
V: TRBV3-1/TRBV3-2
CDR3: CASSQDLRALLHF

J: TRBJ2-3
V: TRBV5-6
CDR3: CASSKSTGSTDTQYF

J: TRBJ2-5
V: TRBV5-1
CDR3: CASRLGETQYF

J: TRBJ1-2
V: TRBV5-6
CDR3: CASSLATALHNYGYTF

J: TRBJ2-1
V: TRBV11-3
CDR3: CASSLGQGYNEQFF

J: TRBJ2-1
V: TRBV3-1/TRBV3-2
CDR3: CASSPGPSSNEQFF

J: TRBJ2-7
V: TRBV6-5
CDR3: CASRPRLAGDEQYF

J: TRBJ1-4
V: TRBV2
CDR3: CASTSGTAAANEKLFF

J: TRBJ2-1
V: TRBV6-6
CDR3: CAGGSSGDLINEQFF

J: TRBJ1-6
V: TRBV10-3
CDR3: CAISDGENSPLHF

J: TRBJ2-7
V: TRBV28
CDR3: CASTPSPGLAGEDEQYF

J: TRBJ1-6
V: TRBV7-2
CDR3: CASSPGQGRDNSPLHF

J: TRBJ1-1
V: TRBV7-9
CDR3: CASRAGTGTNTEAFF

J: TRBJ1-5
V: TRBV7-4
CDR3: CASSLFSGEGLAYEPQHF

J: TRBJ2-5
V: TRBV6-5
CDR3: CASQHSPGGVKTQYF

J: TRBJ2-1
V: TRBV29-1
CDR3: CSGGQGHNEQFF

J: TRBJ2-7
V: TRBV4-3
CDR3: CASSQDGGESSYEQYF

J: TRBJ1-6
V: TRBV3-1/TRBV3-2
CDR3: CATHDGERSSYNSPLHF

J: TRBJ1-2
V: TRBV5-6
CDR3: CASSLGGFYGYTF

J: TRBJ1-5
V: TRBV28
CDR3: CASSPLLKGGNQPQHF

J: TRBJ2-7
V: TRBV6-5
CDR3: CASTYSRGTGNEQYF